This T cell receptor beta chain is drawn from a study of blood T cell repertoires in COVID-19. The overall study: Acute and convalescent COVID-19 samples came from the United States, Italy and Spain. PBMCs, B-cell-depleted T cells, or T cells provided the cDNA or gDNA that made up the material.

The J segment lost 5 bases and the V segment lost 7 bases, leaving 9 bases of the junction unmatched. Per the germline V gene, CDR1 is SNHLY and CDR2 is FYNNEI. This CDR3 has 15 amino acids. Original handling: Amplified reference gene primers provided the basis for estimating nucleated cell counts. The data were produced by immunoSEQ multiplex PCR, yet TCRdb's version contains in-frame clones alone and is incomplete. The DNA gave D and trimming, while V, J and clone size come from that table. Of 150,000 to 200,000 clones in the sample, 86% were seen once. What was sequenced was peripheral blood. The chain is built from TRBV2 and TRBJ2-2; 8 bases agree with TRBD2. The clonotype was recovered from a man aged 45 to 65 with active or convalescent COVID-19. This chain's CDR3 is CASIGGTRGTGELFF. CDR3 DNA: TGTGCCAGCATAGGTGGGACTAGAGGGACCGGGGAGCTGTTTTTT.